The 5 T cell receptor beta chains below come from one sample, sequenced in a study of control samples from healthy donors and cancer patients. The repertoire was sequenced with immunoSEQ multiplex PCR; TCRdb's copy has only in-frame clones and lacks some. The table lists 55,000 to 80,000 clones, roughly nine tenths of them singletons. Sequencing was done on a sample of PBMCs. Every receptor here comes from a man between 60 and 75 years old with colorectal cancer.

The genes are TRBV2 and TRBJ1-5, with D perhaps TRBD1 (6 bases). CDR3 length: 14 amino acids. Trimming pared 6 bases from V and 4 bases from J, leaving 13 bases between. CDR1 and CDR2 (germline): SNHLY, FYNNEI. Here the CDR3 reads CASSALQGNQPQHF. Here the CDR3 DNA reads TGTGCCAGCAGCGCCCTACAGGGAAATCAGCCCCAGCATTTT.

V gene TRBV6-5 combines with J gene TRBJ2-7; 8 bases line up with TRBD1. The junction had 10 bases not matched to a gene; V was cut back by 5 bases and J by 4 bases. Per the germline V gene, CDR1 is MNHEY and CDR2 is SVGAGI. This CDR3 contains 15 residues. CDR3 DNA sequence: TGTGCCAGCAGTCCGGACAGGGCTGTACATTACGAGCAGTACTTC. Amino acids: CASSPDRAVHYEQYF.

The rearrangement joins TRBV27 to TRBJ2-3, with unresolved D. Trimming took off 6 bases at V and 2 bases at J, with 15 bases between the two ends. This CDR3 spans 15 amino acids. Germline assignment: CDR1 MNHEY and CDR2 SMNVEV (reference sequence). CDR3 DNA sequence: TGTGCCAGCAGACCGTGGGGTGGGAACACAGATACGCAGTATTTT. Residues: CASRPWGGNTDTQYF.

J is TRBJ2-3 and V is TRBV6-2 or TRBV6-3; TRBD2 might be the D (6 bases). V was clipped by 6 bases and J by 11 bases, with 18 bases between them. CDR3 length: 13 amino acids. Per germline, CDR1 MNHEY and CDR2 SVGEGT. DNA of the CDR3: TGTGCCAGCAGCCGCCTCTACACCGGGGGGCAGTATTTT. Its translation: CASSRLYTGGQYF.

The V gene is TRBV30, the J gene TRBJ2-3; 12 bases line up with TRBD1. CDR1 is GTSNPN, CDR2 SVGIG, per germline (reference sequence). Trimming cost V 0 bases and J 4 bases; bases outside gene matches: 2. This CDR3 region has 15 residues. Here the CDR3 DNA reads TGTGCCTGGAGTGTTGGGACAGGGGGCGCAGATACGCAGTATTTT. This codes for CAWSVGTGGADTQYF.